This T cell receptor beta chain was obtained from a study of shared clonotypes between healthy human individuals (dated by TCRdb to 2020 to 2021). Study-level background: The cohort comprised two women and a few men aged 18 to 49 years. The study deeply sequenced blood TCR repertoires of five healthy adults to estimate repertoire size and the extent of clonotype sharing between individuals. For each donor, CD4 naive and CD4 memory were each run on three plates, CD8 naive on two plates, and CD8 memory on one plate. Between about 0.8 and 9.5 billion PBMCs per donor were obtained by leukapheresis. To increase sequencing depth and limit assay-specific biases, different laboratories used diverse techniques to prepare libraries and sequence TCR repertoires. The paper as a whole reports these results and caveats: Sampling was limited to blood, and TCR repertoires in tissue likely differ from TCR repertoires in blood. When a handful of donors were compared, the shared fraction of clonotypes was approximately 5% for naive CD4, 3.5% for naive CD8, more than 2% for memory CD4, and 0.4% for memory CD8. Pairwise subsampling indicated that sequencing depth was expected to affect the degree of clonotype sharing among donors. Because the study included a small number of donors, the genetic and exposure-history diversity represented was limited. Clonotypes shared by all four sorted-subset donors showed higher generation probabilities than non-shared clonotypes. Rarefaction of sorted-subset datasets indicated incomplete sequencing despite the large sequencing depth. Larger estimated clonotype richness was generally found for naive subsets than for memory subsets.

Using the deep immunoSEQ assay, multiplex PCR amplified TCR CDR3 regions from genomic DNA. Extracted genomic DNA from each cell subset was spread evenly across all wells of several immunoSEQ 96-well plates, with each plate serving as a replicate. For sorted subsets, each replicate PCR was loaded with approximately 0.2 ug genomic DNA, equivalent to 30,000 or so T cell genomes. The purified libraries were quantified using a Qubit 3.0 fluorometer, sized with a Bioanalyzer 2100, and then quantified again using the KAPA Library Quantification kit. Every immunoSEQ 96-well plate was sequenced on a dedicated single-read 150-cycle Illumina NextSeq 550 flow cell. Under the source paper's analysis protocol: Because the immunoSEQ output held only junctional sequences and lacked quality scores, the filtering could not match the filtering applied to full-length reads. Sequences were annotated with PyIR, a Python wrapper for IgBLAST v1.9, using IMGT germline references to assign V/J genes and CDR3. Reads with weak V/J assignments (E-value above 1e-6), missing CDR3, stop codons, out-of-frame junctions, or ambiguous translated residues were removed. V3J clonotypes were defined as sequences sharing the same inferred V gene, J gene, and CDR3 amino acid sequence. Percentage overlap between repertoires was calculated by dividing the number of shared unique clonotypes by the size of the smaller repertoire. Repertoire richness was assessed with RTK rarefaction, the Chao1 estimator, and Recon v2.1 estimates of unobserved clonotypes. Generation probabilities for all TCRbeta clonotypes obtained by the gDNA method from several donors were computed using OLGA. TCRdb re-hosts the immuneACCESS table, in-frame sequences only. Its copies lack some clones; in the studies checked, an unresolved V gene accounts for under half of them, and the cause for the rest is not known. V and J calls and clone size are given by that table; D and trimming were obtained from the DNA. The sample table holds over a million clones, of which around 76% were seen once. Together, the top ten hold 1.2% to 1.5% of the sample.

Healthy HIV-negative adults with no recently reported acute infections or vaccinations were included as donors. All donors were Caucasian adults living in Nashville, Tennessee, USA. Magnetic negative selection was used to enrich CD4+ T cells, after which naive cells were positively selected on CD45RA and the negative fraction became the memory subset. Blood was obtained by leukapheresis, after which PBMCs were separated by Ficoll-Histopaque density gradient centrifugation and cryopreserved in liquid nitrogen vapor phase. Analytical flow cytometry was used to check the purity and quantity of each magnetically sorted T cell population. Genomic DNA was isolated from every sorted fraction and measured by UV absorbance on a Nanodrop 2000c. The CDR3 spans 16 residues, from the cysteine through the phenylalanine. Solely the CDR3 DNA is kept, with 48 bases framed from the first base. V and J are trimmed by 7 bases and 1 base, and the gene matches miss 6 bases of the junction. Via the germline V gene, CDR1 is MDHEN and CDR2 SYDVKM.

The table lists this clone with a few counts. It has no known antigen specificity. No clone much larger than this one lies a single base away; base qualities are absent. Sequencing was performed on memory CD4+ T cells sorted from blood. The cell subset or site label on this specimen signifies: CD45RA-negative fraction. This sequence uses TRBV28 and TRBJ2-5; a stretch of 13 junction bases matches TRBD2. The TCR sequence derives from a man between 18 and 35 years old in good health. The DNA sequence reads TGTGCCAGCACCCGGAGGACTAGCGGGGGCCAAGAGACCCAGTACTTC. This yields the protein CASTRRTSGGQETQYF. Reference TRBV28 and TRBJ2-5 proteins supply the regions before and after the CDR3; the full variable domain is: DVKVTQSSRYLVKRTGEKVFLECVQDMDHENMFWYRQDPGLGLRLIYFSYDVKMKEKGDIPEGYSVSREKKERFSLILESASTNQTSMYLCASTRRTSGGQETQYFGPGTRLLVL.